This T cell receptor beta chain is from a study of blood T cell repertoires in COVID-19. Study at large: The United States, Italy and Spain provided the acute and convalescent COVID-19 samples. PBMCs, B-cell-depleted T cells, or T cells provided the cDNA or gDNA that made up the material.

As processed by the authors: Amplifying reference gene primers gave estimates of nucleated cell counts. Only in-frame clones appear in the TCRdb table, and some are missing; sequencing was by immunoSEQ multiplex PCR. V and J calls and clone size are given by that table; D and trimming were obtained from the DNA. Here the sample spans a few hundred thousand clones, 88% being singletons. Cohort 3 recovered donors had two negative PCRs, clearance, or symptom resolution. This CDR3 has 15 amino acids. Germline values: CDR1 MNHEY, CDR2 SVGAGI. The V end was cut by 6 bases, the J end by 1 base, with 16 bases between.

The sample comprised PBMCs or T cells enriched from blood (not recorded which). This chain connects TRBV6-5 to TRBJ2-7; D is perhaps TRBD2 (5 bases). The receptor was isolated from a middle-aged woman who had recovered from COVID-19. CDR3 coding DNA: TGTGCCAGCAGCCGGTGGACGGGGAGTTCCTACGAGCAGTACTTC. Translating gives CASSRWTGSSYEQYF.